This T cell receptor beta chain came from a study of cytomegalovirus exposure and HLA in healthy donors. Of note for this clone: The antigen is undetermined.

Regarding the study as a whole: TCR beta sequences numbering around 15,000 were associated with HLA alleles at 0.05 false discovery rate in a later analysis. Apart from CMV serostatus, no immune exposure information was available. Reportedly, HLA-A and HLA-B alleles of most subjects were accurately predicted from TCR beta.

This CDR3 spans 15 amino acids. Germline values: CDR1 PRHDT, CDR2 FYEKMQ (reference sequence). Losses at the gene ends were 5 bases for V and 7 bases for J; bases not matched to a gene: 8. Amplification used 60 Vbeta primers and 13 Jbeta primers. Repertoires were generated with immunoSEQ multiplex PCR, while TCRdb's copy carries only in-frame clones and drops some. The sample lists about 130,000 clones, approximately 61% occurring once. The receptor comes from a human donor in good health. The chain links TRBV13 to TRBJ1-4, with TRBD1 matching 9 bases. Sample: PBMCs. CDR3 in amino acids: CASSLPGQGGEKLFF. CDR3 coding DNA: TGTGCCAGCAGCCTCCCGGGACAGGGCGGTGAAAAACTGTTTTTT.